This T cell receptor beta chain stems from a study of T cell responses to AZD1222 COVID-19 vaccine (TCRdb year 2021). Regarding the study in general: Because spike-specific TCR depth and breadth did not differ between the two schedules, AZD1222 recipients who got a second dose at roughly 4 weeks were pooled with those who got a second dose at roughly 12 weeks. TCR sequencing covered over 230 trial participants: some 210 given two doses of AZD1222 and 26 given two doses of MenACWY control vaccine. Trial participants were enrolled into age subgroups of 18-55, 56-69 and 70-plus years, which contained approximately 150, 28 and 58 TCR-sequenced participants, respectively. Overall study results and their limits: After two AZD1222 doses, spike-specific TCR breadth and depth were significantly higher than at day 0 and than in MenACWY recipients. Participants were mostly white British, with more females than males. The authors suggested clonal diversity may have been underestimated. Vaccine-associated CD4 TCRs spanned the whole spike protein, with dominant responses in regions 160-218 and 743-854. Reportedly, close to half of the unique spike-specific TCRs recognized epitopes lying outside the regions that are mutated in the B.1.351 and B.1.1.7 variants. Conclusions about previously exposed vaccinees are limited because only six or seven AZD1222 recipients were SARS-CoV-2 seropositive at baseline. The 56-69-year group was small, and its depth increase did not reach significance, likely because of low power. No day 14 peak-response samples were available, so repertoires were characterized only after the peak T cell response.

The CDR3 regions of human TCRbeta chains were subjected to immunosequencing. Per the original workflow: Repertoire TCRs were checked for matches against a reference library of SARS-CoV-2-specific TCRs that had been generated using the MIRA antigen-specificity platform. Breadth meant the fraction of unique TCRs that were SARS-CoV-2-associated, whereas depth meant the fraction of total T cells that were SARS-CoV-2-associated. Using the MIRA data, each spike-specific TCR was mapped to the spike region that the TCR reacts to and placed in a CD4 or CD8 class. Log10-transformed breadth and depth values were compared by one-way ANOVA with Sidak's multiple comparisons tests. Here the immuneACCESS table is served through TCRdb, limited to in-frame sequences with V and J called. Missing clones are a known gap in these copies; in checked studies unresolved V genes cover under half, and the rest lacks a known reason. The DNA was the basis for D and trimming; V, J and clone size are from that table. This sample gives 95,000 to 110,000 clones in total; over 70% of them show up just once. The ten top clones hold around 9% of the sample.

As to this clone: What this receptor recognizes is not known. It has no much larger one-base neighbor in the sample; base qualities were not kept.

In the paper's terms, the time point label means: baseline before first vaccination. The vaccinee samples were drawn from two UK trials, COV001 and COV002, one of which was a single-blind randomized controlled phase 2/3 trial testing AZD1222 (ChAdOx1 nCoV-19) in healthy adults. For TCRbeta chain sequencing, PBMC samples from trial participants were taken at day 0 and at day 28 after the second dose. The CDR3 goes from the cysteine to the phenylalanine over 15 residues. Just the 45-base CDR3 DNA is kept, in frame starting at base 1. V is pruned by 4 bases and J by 5 bases, leaving 7 bases of the junction without a gene match. CDR1 and CDR2 were assigned from the germline V gene as KGHDR and SFDVKD.

The source was peripheral blood, collected on day 0 of AZD1222 vaccination. The sequence derives from an adult in good health. This sequence uses TRBV24-1 and TRBJ2-1; 7 central bases correspond to TRBD2. At the DNA level, the sequence is TGTGCCACCAGTGACCCCCCGGGAGGCGACAATGAGCAGTTCTTC. This yields the protein CATSDPPGGDNEQFF.